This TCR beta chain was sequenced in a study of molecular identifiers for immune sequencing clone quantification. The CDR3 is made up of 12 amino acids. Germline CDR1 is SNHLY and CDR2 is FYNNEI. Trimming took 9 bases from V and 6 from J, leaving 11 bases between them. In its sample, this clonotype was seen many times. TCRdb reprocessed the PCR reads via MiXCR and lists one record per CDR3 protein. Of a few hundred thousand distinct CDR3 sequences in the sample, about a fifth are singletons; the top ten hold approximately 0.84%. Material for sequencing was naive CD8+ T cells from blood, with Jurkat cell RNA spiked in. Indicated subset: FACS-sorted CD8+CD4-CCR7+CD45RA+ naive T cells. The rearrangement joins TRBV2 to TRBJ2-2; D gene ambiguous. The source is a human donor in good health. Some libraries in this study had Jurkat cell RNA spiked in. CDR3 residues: CARSRPSGELFF. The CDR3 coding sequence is TGTGCCAGATCCCGTCCTTCCGGGGAGCTGTTTTTT.